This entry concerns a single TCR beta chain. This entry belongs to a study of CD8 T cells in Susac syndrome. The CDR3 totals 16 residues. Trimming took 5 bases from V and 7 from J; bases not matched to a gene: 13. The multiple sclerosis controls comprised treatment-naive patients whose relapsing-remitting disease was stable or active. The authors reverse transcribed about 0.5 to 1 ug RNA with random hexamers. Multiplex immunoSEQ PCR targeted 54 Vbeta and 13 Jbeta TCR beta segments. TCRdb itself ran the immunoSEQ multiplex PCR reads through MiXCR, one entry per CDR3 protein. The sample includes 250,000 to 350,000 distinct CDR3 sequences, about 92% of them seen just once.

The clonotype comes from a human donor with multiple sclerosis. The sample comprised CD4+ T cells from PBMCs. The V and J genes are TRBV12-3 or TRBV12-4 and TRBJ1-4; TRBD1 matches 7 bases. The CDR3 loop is CASSNLFEGAAEKLFF. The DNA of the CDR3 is TGTGCCAGCAGTAACCTATTCGAGGGGGCGGCTGAAAAACTGTTTTTT.